This TCR beta chain stems from a study of cytomegalovirus exposure and HLA in healthy donors. Findings of the study overall: TCR beta chain V- and J-gene trimming was linked, in a later analysis, to a missense variant in DCLRE1C.

As for this clone: What it recognizes is unknown.

The CDR3 totals 16 residues. V lost 3 bases to trimming and J lost 4 bases, with 18 bases between them. Germline values: CDR1 SEHNR, CDR2 FQNEAQ (reference sequence). 13 Jbeta primers and 60 Vbeta primers were used for the PCR. The protocol was immunoSEQ multiplex PCR, while the TCRdb copy is restricted to in-frame clones and leaves out a portion. This table holds 73,000 or so clones, 65% to 85% found once. The V and J genes are TRBV7-9 and TRBJ2-5; tentatively, D is TRBD1 (5 bases). Sequencing was carried out using PBMCs. This clonotype was obtained from a middle-aged woman in good health and CMV-seropositive. CDR3 protein: CASSFPVRVTRETQYF. CDR3 coding DNA: TGTGCCAGCAGCTTTCCGGTCAGGGTAACTCGAGAGACCCAGTACTTC.